A single sample gave rise to the 14 T cell receptor beta chains below, sequenced in a study of T cell responses to AZD1222 COVID-19 vaccine. The table came from immunoSEQ multiplex PCR; TCRdb's copy has only in-frame clones and leaves some out. Here the sample spans 70,000 to 95,000 clones, 85% to 90% being singletons. Specimen: peripheral blood, collected 28 days after the second AZD1222 dose. The receptors shown here come from an adult who received the AZD1222 COVID-19 vaccine.

The V gene is TRBV21-1, the J gene TRBJ1-1; the table's D call TRBD1 went unverified against the DNA. TRBV21-1 is tagged as a pseudogene. The CDR3 runs to 14 residues. CDR3 loop: CASSDTGFPPEAFF. CDR3 in DNA: TGTGCCAGCAGCGACACAGGGTTCCCGCCTGAAGCTTTCTTT.

V gene TRBV29-1 combines with J gene TRBJ1-1; D ambiguous. Germline V lookup: CDR1 SQVTM, CDR2 ANQGSEA. The CDR3 consists of 13 residues. V lost 5 bases and J lost 0, with 10 bases in between. The CDR3 loop is CSVTEFMNTEAFF. The CDR3 nucleotides are TGCAGCGTTACCGAGTTCATGAACACTGAAGCTTTCTTT.

The gene calls are TRBV2 and TRBJ2-3; 9 nucleotides align to TRBD2. The V gene end was trimmed by 4 bases and the J gene end by 2 bases; junction bases not matched to a gene: 4. The CDR3 is 15 residues long. In germline, CDR1 is SNHLY, CDR2 FYNNEI. CDR3: CASSVERGATDTQYF. CDR3 nucleotide sequence: TGTGCCAGCAGTGTCGAGCGGGGGGCCACAGATACGCAGTATTTT.

The J gene is TRBJ2-2, the V gene TRBV5-4; 7 bases are a match to TRBD1. The CDR3 has 16 amino acids. The V gene's germline CDR1 is SGHNT and CDR2 YYREEE (reference sequence). Trimming cost V 3 bases and J 0 bases; bases outside gene matches: 5. CDR3 DNA: TGTGCCAGCAGCTATCCGGGACAGACGAACACCGGGGAGCTGTTTTTT. The encoded protein is CASSYPGQTNTGELFF.

This clone was detected once. The rearrangement joins TRBV19 to TRBJ2-7, with TRBD1 as a possible D gene (5 bases). CDR3 size: 14 residues. The germline V gene encodes CDR1 LNHDA and CDR2 SQIVND (reference sequence). V gave up 3 bases and J gave up 2 bases, with 11 bases separating them. CDR3 residues: CASSIADRAYEQYF. CDR3 coding DNA: TGTGCCAGTAGTATCGCCGACAGAGCCTACGAGCAGTACTTC.

The rearrangement links TRBV6-6 to TRBJ1-5; the D gene is possibly TRBD1 (5 bases). The CDR3 spans 13 residues. Trimming stripped 7 bases from V and 1 base from J, with 8 bases between. CDR1 is MNHNY and CDR2 is SVGAGI in the germline V gene (reference sequence). The CDR3 nucleotides are TGTGCCAGCACCCGGGACAGCAATCAGCCCCAGCATTTT. Amino acid sequence: CASTRDSNQPQHF.

This chain links TRBV19 with TRBJ1-5, with D unresolved. The CDR3 is made up of 13 amino acids. V was pared by 1 base and J by 4 bases, with 5 bases between. Germline V gene lookup returns CDR1 LNHDA and CDR2 SQIVND (reference sequence). Here the CDR3 DNA reads TGTGCCAGTAGTATAGCGGGTAATCAGCCCCAGCATTTT. Translated: CASSIAGNQPQHF.

The chain links TRBV5-4 to TRBJ2-3; the match to TRBD2 covers 8 bases. The CDR3 is 16 residues long. The junction had 7 bases not matched to a gene; V was cut back by 0 bases and J by 4 bases. Germline V gene sequence: CDR1 SGHNT, CDR2 YYREEE (reference sequence). CDR3 sequence (DNA): TGTGCCAGCAGCTTGGGTGGCGGGGGGTCCCCAGATACGCAGTATTTT. It codes for CASSLGGGGSPDTQYF.

The CDR3 protein is CASSQDWRGSSYNSPLHF. The DNA of the CDR3 is TGTGCCAGCAGCCAAGATTGGCGGGGGAGCTCCTATAATTCACCCCTCCACTTT. This sequence joins TRBV3-1 (or the pseudogene TRBV3-2) and TRBJ1-6, with D maybe TRBD1 (5 bases). The CDR3 runs to 18 residues. V shed 0 bases and J shed 0 bases, with 12 bases lying between them. Germline assignment: CDR1 LGHDT and CDR2 YNNKEL (reference sequence).

The V call is TRBV14, the J call TRBJ1-5; tentative D call: TRBD1 (5 bases). CDR1 is SGHDN, CDR2 FVKESK, per germline. V lost 4 bases, J lost 9 bases, and 13 bases lay in between. This CDR3 region has 13 residues. This chain's CDR3 is CASSLDGGAPQHF. The CDR3 nucleotides read TGTGCCAGCAGCCTTGACGGGGGAGCGCCCCAGCATTTT.

V is TRBV5-5 and J is TRBJ1-5, with D possibly matching TRBD1 (6 bases). Germline V gives CDR1 SGHKS, CDR2 YYEKEE (reference sequence). V lost 4 bases and J 9 bases, leaving 11 bases between the germline ends. The CDR3 consists of 12 residues. The CDR3 region is CASSTTGSPQHF. CDR3 DNA sequence: TGTGCCAGCAGCACTACAGGGTCGCCCCAGCATTTT. The variable domain in full, with the rest retrieved from reference TRBV5-5 and TRBJ1-5, is DAGVTQSPTHLIKTRGQQVTLRCSPISGHKSVSWYQQVLGQGPQFIFQYYEKEERGRGNFPDRFSARQFPNYSSELNVNALLLGDSALYLCASSTTGSPQHFGDGTRLSIL.

The genes are TRBV19 and TRBJ1-3; no clear D. The germline gives CDR1 LNHDA, CDR2 SQIVND (reference sequence). The CDR3 is made up of 15 amino acids. Trimming took off 5 bases at V and 0 bases at J, with 11 bases between the two ends. The CDR3 sequence: CASSGLKSSGNTIYF. The CDR3 DNA sequence: TGTGCCAGTAGTGGTCTCAAAAGCTCTGGAAACACCATATATTTT.

This clone has only a few counts. This chain connects TRBV11-2 to TRBJ1-6; no firm D call. Trimming removed 1 base from V and 4 bases from J, with 14 bases in between. The CDR3 contains 17 residues. Per the germline V gene, CDR1 is SGHAT and CDR2 is FQNNGV. CDR3 bases: TGTGCCAGCAGCTTAGCGCTGCAGGCCTTATATAATTCACCCCTCCACTTT. Its protein is CASSLALQALYNSPLHF.

This clone was found once. V gene TRBV28 combines with J gene TRBJ2-7; 7 bases are shared with TRBD1. From germline, CDR1 is MDHEN and CDR2 SYDVKM. CDR3 length: 14 amino acids. The V gene end was trimmed by 6 bases and the J gene end by 1 base; junction bases not matched to a gene: 6. CDR3 protein: CASSSPGQSYEQYF. DNA of the CDR3: TGTGCCAGCAGCTCCCCGGGACAGTCCTACGAGCAGTACTTC. Together with reference TRBV28 and TRBJ2-7, the CDR3 gives the full variable domain: DVKVTQSSRYLVKRTGEKVFLECVQDMDHENMFWYRQDPGLGLRLIYFSYDVKMKEKGDIPEGYSVSREKKERFSLILESASTNQTSMYLCASSSPGQSYEQYFGPGTRLTVT.